This is a list of T cell receptor beta chains from one sample in a study of blood T cell repertoires in COVID-19. Profiled with immunoSEQ multiplex PCR; TCRdb holds only in-frame clones, not every one. The sample has approximately 450,000 clones, around nine tenths seen once. Sequenced input: peripheral blood. These TCRs come from a woman aged 25 to 39 with acute or convalescent COVID-19. Each CDR3 is given with its conserved first and last residue. Clone size, where shown, is once, few, many, or a class for clones that have expanded.

j_call,v_call,clone_size,cdr3_length,cdr3_aa
TRBJ2-1,TRBV9,.,15,CASSVDSGAYNEQFF
TRBJ1-1,TRBV5-1,.,14,CASSLAGGRTEAFF
TRBJ2-3,TRBV27,.,17,CASSLLWTDPSTDTQYF
TRBJ2-5,TRBV2,.,16,CASSEIPSGFGETQYF
TRBJ2-3,TRBV30,.,16,CAWSLGTGDSTDTQYF
TRBJ1-4,TRBV6-5,.,16,CASSYSGQGQGEKLFF
TRBJ1-1,TRBV10-3,.,14,CAISRAYEGDEAFF
TRBJ2-1,TRBV29-1,.,14,CSGSGTALDNEQFF
TRBJ2-2,TRBV3-1/TRBV3-2,.,12,CASSLPAGELFF
TRBJ2-3,TRBV7-2,.,16,CASSLRLAGFSDTQYF
TRBJ2-3,TRBV3-1/TRBV3-2,.,15,CASSQGTIFTDTQYF
TRBJ1-2,TRBV7-3,.,18,CASSPGQGRGEGRYGYTF
TRBJ2-5,TRBV11-2,.,14,CASSLGHLQETQYF
TRBJ2-2,TRBV28,.,15,CASSLPRGNTGELFF
TRBJ2-5,TRBV7-2,.,16,CASSRTSWDGQETQYF
TRBJ2-1,TRBV11-2,.,13,CASSVGRGNEQFF
TRBJ1-4,TRBV3-1/TRBV3-2,.,16,CASSQDQPKRSEKLFF
TRBJ2-5,TRBV5-1,.,17,CASSLWDGGAPQETQYF
TRBJ2-1,TRBV11-3,.,16,CASSPLGSRGYNEQFF
TRBJ2-7,TRBV5-6,few,13,CASSGGQGSEQYF
TRBJ1-6,TRBV9,once,15,CASSVDLTTDSPLHF
TRBJ1-5,TRBV10-3,.,13,CAISGGGGQPQHF
TRBJ2-7,TRBV7-2,.,13,CASSRGLAGEQYF
TRBJ1-2,TRBV30,few,13,CAWSVQESYGYTF
TRBJ2-3,TRBV5-5,.,15,CASSSLDRVRDTQYF
TRBJ2-2,TRBV29-1,.,13,CSAAGTGNGELFF
TRBJ2-1,TRBV10-3,.,16,CAISGLRGLSYNEQFF
TRBJ2-7,TRBV11-2,.,13,CASSLAGVYEQYF
TRBJ1-1,TRBV7-6,.,13,CASSFGRLTEAFF
TRBJ2-1,TRBV30,.,12,CAWSRSDNEQFF
TRBJ2-4,TRBV2,once,12,CASRGQGNIQYF